Each of the 26 T cell receptor beta chains below was sequenced from the same sample in a study of T cell repertoires in cytomegalovirus infection. A single record per CDR3 protein comes from TCRdb applying MiXCR to the reads. Among about 180,000 distinct CDR3 sequences listed, approximately 15% were seen once. Sequenced: PBMCs. The source of these receptors is a human donor in good health (CMV status not recorded). Some clones in this sample may be carry-over from other donors' samples.

The gene calls are TRBV29-1 and TRBJ2-7; D not certain. CDR3 length: 12 amino acids. Germline CDR1 is SQVTM and CDR2 is ANQGSEA. Trimming pared 6 bases from V and 5 bases from J, leaving 14 bases between. The CDR3 region is CSVVHDGDEQYF. The CDR3 DNA reads as TGCAGCGTGGTACATGATGGGGACGAGCAGTACTTC.

Ten or more counts support this clonotype. The J gene is TRBJ2-2, the V gene TRBV7-6; 8 positions agree with TRBD2. From germline, CDR1 is SGHVS and CDR2 FNYEAQ. The CDR3 has 16 amino acids. V shed 5 bases and J 0 bases; nucleotides not matched to a gene: 5. The CDR3 region is CASSGWTSPNTGELFF. The CDR3 region has the DNA TGTGCCAGCAGCGGATGGACTAGCCCGAACACCGGGGAGCTGTTTTTT.

This clonotype was detected many times. The V and J genes are TRBV28 and TRBJ1-1; D is undetermined. Trimming removed 10 bases at V and 1 base at J, with 13 bases between. CDR1 is MDHEN and CDR2 is SYDVKM in the germline V gene. The CDR3 spans 13 residues. The CDR3 is CANKPPGNTEAFF. In DNA form, the CDR3 reads TGTGCCAATAAGCCCCCGGGGAACACTGAAGCTTTCTTT.

This clonotype has ten or more counts. The chain joins TRBV29-1 to TRBJ2-1, with 9 bases fitting TRBD1. J gave up 2 bases and V 2 bases, and 4 bases lay outside the gene matches. Germline V gene sequence: CDR1 SQVTM, CDR2 ANQGSEA. CDR3 length: 15 residues. CDR3 in amino acids: CSVEKRDRAYNEQFF. DNA of the CDR3: TGCAGCGTTGAAAAAAGGGACAGGGCCTACAATGAGCAGTTCTTC.

V gene TRBV5-1 combines with J gene TRBJ2-7; 8 bases fit TRBD2. The germline V gene has CDR1 SGHRS and CDR2 YFSETQ. The trim removed 5 bases at V and 1 base at J, leaving 5 bases unmatched. There are 14 residues in the CDR3. The CDR3 nucleotides are TGCGCCAGCAGTAATAGCGGGACTTCCTACGAGCAGTACTTC. Its protein is CASSNSGTSYEQYF. The entire variable domain, with the rest obtained from reference TRBV5-1 and TRBJ2-7, is as follows: KAGVTQTPRYLIKTRGQQVTLSCSPISGHRSVSWYQQTPGQGLQFLFEYFSETQRNKGNFPGRFSGRQFSNSRSEMNVSTLELGDSALYLCASSNSGTSYEQYFGPGTRLTVT.

This clonotype has a handful of counts. The V and J genes are TRBV6-6 and TRBJ1-5, with 7 nucleotides matching TRBD1. The germline V gene encodes CDR1 MNHNY and CDR2 SVGAGI (reference sequence). V dropped 4 bases and J dropped 4; count of bases not matched to a gene: 13. This CDR3 comprises 17 residues. The CDR3 is CASSSHLRQGWNQPQHF. In DNA, the CDR3 is TGTGCCAGCAGTTCCCACCTTAGACAGGGCTGGAATCAGCCCCAGCATTTT.

This clonotype was counted many times. The chain recombines TRBV7-2 with TRBJ2-1; 14 positions match TRBD2. The CDR3 covers 13 residues. Unmatched junction bases numbered 6, after V lost 10 bases and J lost 10 bases. Germline V gene lookup returns CDR1 SGHTA and CDR2 FQGNSA. The CDR3 nucleotides read TGTGCCACCACGACTAGCGGGAGGGCCGAGCAGTTCTTC. Protein: CATTTSGRAEQFF.

This clonotype was recorded at least ten times. V is TRBV7-2 and J is TRBJ1-5; the D is unclear. This CDR3 has 15 amino acids. CDR1 is SGHTA and CDR2 is FQGNSA in the germline V gene. Deletions cut 6 bases from V and 0 bases from J, with 12 bases between. The DNA for the CDR3 is TGTGCCAGCAGTCGGGCCTCGGATAGCAATCAGCCCCAGCATTTT. Translation gives CASSRASDSNQPQHF.

The sample holds a few counts of this clonotype. The chain has TRBV5-5 and TRBJ2-1; D is ambiguous. V was trimmed by 2 bases and J by 12 bases, leaving 12 bases between them. Per germline, CDR1 SGHKS and CDR2 YYEKEE (reference sequence). There are 12 residues in the CDR3. CDR3 region: CASSFNELGQFF. CDR3 nucleotide sequence: TGTGCCAGCAGCTTCAACGAGCTGGGGCAGTTCTTC.

The sample holds many counts of this clonotype. The chain links TRBV5-1 to TRBJ2-3, with D perhaps being TRBD1 or TRBD2 (6 bases each). CDR1 SGHRS and CDR2 YFSETQ come from the germline V gene. This CDR3 is 15 amino acids long. V was cut by 0 bases and J by 4 bases, with 12 bases left in between. The CDR3 sequence is CASSLEGGRADTQYF. Written as DNA, the CDR3 is TGCGCCAGCAGCTTGGAGGGGGGACGCGCAGATACGCAGTATTTT.

The genes are TRBV27 and TRBJ1-1; the D gene is possibly TRBD1 (5 bases). V gave up 6 bases and J gave up 0 bases, with 14 bases separating them. Germline V CDR1 and CDR2: MNHEY, SMNVEV (reference sequence). The CDR3 sequence is 15 residues long. This CDR3 reads CASRRGLTLNTEAFF. The CDR3 region has the DNA TGTGCCAGCAGGCGGGGCCTCACCTTGAACACTGAAGCTTTCTTT.

This clonotype was seen at least ten times. V and J are TRBV7-3 and TRBJ2-2; D is possibly TRBD2 (7 bases). V lost 6 bases and J lost 2, with 25 bases in between. CDR1 and CDR2 from the germline V gene are SGHTA and FQGTGA. This CDR3 is built from 19 residues. The CDR3 protein is CASSWGPAAGEYNTGELFF. CDR3 bases: TGTGCCAGCAGTTGGGGGCCGGCCGCGGGAGAGTACAACACCGGGGAGCTGTTTTTT.

This clonotype was detected only a few times. This chain uses TRBV29-1 with TRBJ2-1; D is unresolved. Germline values: CDR1 SQVTM, CDR2 ANQGSEA. Trimming took 3 bases from V and 5 from J, leaving 5 bases between them. The CDR3 length is 11 residues. As DNA, the CDR3 is TGCAGCGTTGATCTGCACAATGAGCAGTTCTTC. Its translation is CSVDLHNEQFF.

In its sample, this clonotype was seen many times. This rearrangement joins TRBV12-3 or TRBV12-4 to TRBJ2-7; D gene ambiguous. Deletions cut 9 bases from V and 3 bases from J, with 15 bases between. The CDR3 covers 13 residues. CDR3 sequence: CASRGSKNYEQYF. As DNA, the CDR3 is TGTGCCAGTCGAGGCTCAAAGAACTACGAGCAGTACTTC.

This clonotype was counted ten times or more. The chain employs TRBV7-2 and TRBJ1-2; D is perhaps TRBD1 (6 bases). CDR3 size: 15 residues. Germline loops: CDR1 SGHTA, CDR2 FQGNSA. Trimming stripped 1 base from V and 8 bases from J, with 17 bases between. The CDR3 loop reads CASSLENVGALGYTF. The CDR3 DNA reads TGTGCCAGCAGCTTAGAGAATGTGGGGGCGCTCGGCTACACCTTC. The full variable domain, rest sourced from reference TRBV7-2 and TRBJ1-2, is GAGVSQSPSNKVTEKGKDVELRCDPISGHTALYWYRQSLGQGLEFLIYFQGNSAPDKSGLPSDRFSAERTGGSVSTLTIQRTQQEDSAVYLCASSLENVGALGYTFGSGTRLTVV.

This clonotype was seen at least ten times. The V call is TRBV7-2, the J call TRBJ2-5, with D tentatively TRBD1 (6 bases). The germline CDR1 and CDR2 sequences are SGHTA and FQGNSA. CDR3 length: 13 residues. Between the trimmed V and J ends, which lost 4 bases and 4 bases, there was a span of 10 bases. The CDR3 bases are TGTGCCAGCAGCTACACAGGGACAGAGACCCAGTACTTC. As protein: CASSYTGTETQYF.

This chain links TRBV29-1 with TRBJ2-6; D not resolved. Germline V gives CDR1 SQVTM, CDR2 ANQGSEA. V lost 5 bases and J 0 bases, leaving 17 bases between the germline ends. CDR3 length: 17 residues. CDR3 sequence reads: CSVSGRRDSSGANVLTF. Written as DNA, the CDR3 is TGCAGCGTTTCTGGGCGACGTGATTCCTCTGGGGCCAACGTCCTGACTTTC. Looking up the rest from reference TRBV29-1 and TRBJ2-6 gives the full variable domain: SAVISQKPSRDICQRGTSLTIQCQVDSQVTMMFWYRQQPGQSLTLIATANQGSEATYESGFVIDKFPISRPNLTFSTLTVSNMSPEDSSIYLCSVSGRRDSSGANVLTFGAGSRLTVL.

This chain uses TRBV20-1 with TRBJ1-5, with D perhaps matching TRBD1 (6 bases). Germline CDR1 is DFQATT and CDR2 is SNEGSKA (reference sequence). The CDR3 is made up of 15 amino acids. Trimming pared 0 bases from V and 10 bases from J, leaving 19 bases between. This CDR3 reads CSARDQPGPRGPQHF. The CDR3 DNA is TGCAGTGCTAGAGATCAACCAGGCCCCAGGGGACCCCAGCATTTT.

The chain has TRBV28 and TRBJ2-5, with 8 bases identical to TRBD1. V lost 6 bases to trimming and J lost 0 bases; unmatched junction nucleotides: 6. Germline CDR1 reads MDHEN; CDR2 reads SYDVKM. This CDR3 comprises 15 residues. The DNA for the CDR3 is TGTGCCAGCAGGGCCCTGGACAGGGACCAAGAGACCCAGTACTTC. The encoded protein is CASRALDRDQETQYF. Using reference TRBV28 and TRBJ2-5 for the parts outside the CDR3, the full variable domain is DVKVTQSSRYLVKRTGEKVFLECVQDMDHENMFWYRQDPGLGLRLIYFSYDVKMKEKGDIPEGYSVSREKKERFSLILESASTNQTSMYLCASRALDRDQETQYFGPGTRLLVL.

This clonotype came up a few times. This chain uses TRBV28 with TRBJ2-4, with D unclear. This CDR3 is built from 17 residues. V was pared by 6 bases and J by 0 bases, with 18 bases between. Germline V CDR1 and CDR2: MDHEN, SYDVKM. The CDR3 protein is CASSKGPQILAKNIQYF. In DNA, the CDR3 is TGTGCCAGCAGCAAGGGCCCTCAAATCCTAGCCAAAAACATTCAGTACTTC.

This chain uses TRBV28 with TRBJ1-1; 7 nucleotides match TRBD1. Per germline, CDR1 MDHEN and CDR2 SYDVKM. With V trimmed by 6 bases and J by 8 bases, 6 bases remained unmatched. The length of the CDR3 is 12 residues. The CDR3 region is CASSPWTGEAFF. The DNA for the CDR3 is TGTGCCAGCAGCCCTTGGACAGGAGAAGCTTTCTTT.

The genes are TRBV28 and TRBJ2-4, with a possible D match to TRBD2 (5 bases). The V end lost 5 bases, the J end lost 2 bases, and 16 bases lay between the germline ends. The CDR3 consists of 16 residues. Germline CDR1 and CDR2: MDHEN and SYDVKM. CDR3 region: CASSPDGEISKNIQYF. CDR3 bases: TGTGCCAGCAGTCCTGATGGGGAGATCTCCAAAAACATTCAGTACTTC.

The sample holds a few counts of this clonotype. This CDR3 is CASSLDRGRNEQFF. The CDR3 coding sequence is TGCGCCAGCTCCCTTGACAGGGGGAGGAATGAGCAGTTCTTC. This chain links TRBV5-1 with TRBJ2-1; TRBD1 agrees at 9 bases. Germline CDR1 SGHRS, CDR2 YFSETQ. Trimming at V came to 7 bases and at J to 7 bases, leaving 9 bases not matched to a gene. The CDR3 loop spans 14 amino acids.

J is TRBJ2-5 and V is TRBV6-2 or TRBV6-3; D possibly matches TRBD1 or TRBD2 (5 bases each). V was shortened by 6 bases and J by 5 bases, with 22 bases between the two germline ends. Per germline, CDR1 MNHEY and CDR2 SVGEGT. CDR3 length equals 16 residues. The DNA for the CDR3 is TGTGCCAGCAGACCCGGGATCAGGGTTGAAAGCGAGACCCAGTACTTC. Translating gives CASRPGIRVESETQYF.

This clonotype was seen many times. V usage is TRBV7-3 and J usage is TRBJ2-7; D possibly matches TRBD1 or TRBD2 (6 bases each). V lost 5 bases and J lost 6, with 14 bases in between. CDR1 and CDR2 from the germline V gene are SGHTA and FQGTGA. This CDR3 region has 13 residues. The DNA for the CDR3 is TGTGCCAGCAGCCCCTCCGGGGGCCCCGAGCAGTACTTC. Its protein product is CASSPSGGPEQYF.

This clonotype was seen more than once but under ten times. V gene TRBV6-2 or TRBV6-3 combines with J gene TRBJ2-2; D possibly corresponds to TRBD2 (6 bases). V lost 0 bases, J lost 2 bases, and 10 bases lay in between. In germline, CDR1 is MNHEY, CDR2 SVGEGT. The CDR3 loop spans 16 amino acids. CDR3 sequence reads: CASSYSGTLNTGELFF. The CDR3, as DNA: TGTGCCAGCAGTTACTCCGGGACTCTCAACACCGGGGAGCTGTTTTTT.